Sequencing of this T cell receptor (beta chain) was carried out in a study of regulatory T cells in long-lasting Graves disease. Study-wide points: Persistent Graves' cases showed lower TCR diversity than newly diagnosed cases.

Comment on this clonotype: Its antigen is as yet unknown.

CDR1 is SQVTM, CDR2 ANQGSEA, per germline. After removal of 6 bases from V and 3 bases from J, the junction contained 8 bases not matched to a gene. This CDR3 is 13 amino acids long. Arm-PCR with iRepertoire HTBI primers amplified the CDR3 regions for these TCR beta libraries. TCRdb reprocessed the multiplex PCR reads with MiXCR, giving one entry per CDR3 protein. The sample shows fewer than 550,000 distinct CDR3 sequences, about 16% of them seen only once. Specified time point: newly diagnosed GD, antithyroid drugs for less than 3 months. There was RNA extracted from PBMCs, and the TCR library was made from it. These data also featured in a second study, about T cells in Graves' hyperthyroidism and ophthalmopathy.

The sample was peripheral blood mononuclear cells (PBMCs), taken at new diagnosis, from a patient treated with antithyroid drugs. This receptor was obtained from a woman in her forties or fifties with Graves disease. This chain uses TRBV29-1 with TRBJ2-7; 7 bases are shared with TRBD1. CDR3 amino acids: CSVAGTANYEQYF. Written as DNA, the CDR3 is TGCAGCGTGGCCGGGACAGCGAACTACGAGCAGTACTTC.